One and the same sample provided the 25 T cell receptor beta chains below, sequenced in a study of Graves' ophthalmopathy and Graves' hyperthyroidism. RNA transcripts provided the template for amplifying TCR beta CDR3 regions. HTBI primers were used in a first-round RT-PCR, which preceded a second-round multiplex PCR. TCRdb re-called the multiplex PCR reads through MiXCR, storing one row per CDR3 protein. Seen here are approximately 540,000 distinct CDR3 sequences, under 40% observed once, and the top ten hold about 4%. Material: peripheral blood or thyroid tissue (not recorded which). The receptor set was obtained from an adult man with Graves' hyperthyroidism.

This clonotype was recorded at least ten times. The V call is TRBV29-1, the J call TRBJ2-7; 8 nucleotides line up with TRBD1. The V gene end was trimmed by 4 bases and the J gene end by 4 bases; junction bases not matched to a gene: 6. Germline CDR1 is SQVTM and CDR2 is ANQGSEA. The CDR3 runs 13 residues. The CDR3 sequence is CSVAGTGMYEQYF. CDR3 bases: TGCAGCGTTGCCGGGACAGGAATGTACGAGCAGTACTTC.

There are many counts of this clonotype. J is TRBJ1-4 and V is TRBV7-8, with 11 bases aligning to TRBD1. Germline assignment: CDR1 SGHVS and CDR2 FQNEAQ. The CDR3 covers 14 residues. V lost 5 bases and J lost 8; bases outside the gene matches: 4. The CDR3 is CASSRGQGDEKLFF. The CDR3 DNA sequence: TGTGCCAGCAGCAGGGGACAGGGGGACGAAAAACTGTTTTTT.

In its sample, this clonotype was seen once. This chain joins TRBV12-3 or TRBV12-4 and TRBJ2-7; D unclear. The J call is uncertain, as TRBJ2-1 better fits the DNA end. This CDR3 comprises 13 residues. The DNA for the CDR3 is TGTGCCAGCAGTTTGATGACCGACAATGAGCAGTTCTTC. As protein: CASSLMTDNEQFF.

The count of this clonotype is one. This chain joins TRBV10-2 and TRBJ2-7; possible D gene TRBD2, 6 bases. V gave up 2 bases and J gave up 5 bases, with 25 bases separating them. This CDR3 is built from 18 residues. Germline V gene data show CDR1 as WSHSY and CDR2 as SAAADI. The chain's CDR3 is CASSEPSGEAGRYDEQYF. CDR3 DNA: TGCGCCAGCAGTGAGCCGAGTGGGGAGGCAGGGAGGTACGACGAGCAGTACTTC.

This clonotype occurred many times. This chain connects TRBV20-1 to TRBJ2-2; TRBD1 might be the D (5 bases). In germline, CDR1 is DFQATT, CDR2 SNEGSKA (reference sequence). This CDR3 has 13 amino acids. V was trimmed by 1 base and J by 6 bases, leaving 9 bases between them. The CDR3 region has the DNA TGCAGTGCTAGAGGGAAAGGGGCCGGGGAGCTGTTTTTT. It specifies CSARGKGAGELFF.

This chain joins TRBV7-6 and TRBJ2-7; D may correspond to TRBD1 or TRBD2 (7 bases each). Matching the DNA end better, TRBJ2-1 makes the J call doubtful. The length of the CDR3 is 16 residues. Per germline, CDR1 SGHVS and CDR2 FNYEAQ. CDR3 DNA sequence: TGTGCCAGCAGCTTACGACAGGGAGGGACACACAATGAGCAGTTCTTC. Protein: CASSLRQGGTHNEQFF.

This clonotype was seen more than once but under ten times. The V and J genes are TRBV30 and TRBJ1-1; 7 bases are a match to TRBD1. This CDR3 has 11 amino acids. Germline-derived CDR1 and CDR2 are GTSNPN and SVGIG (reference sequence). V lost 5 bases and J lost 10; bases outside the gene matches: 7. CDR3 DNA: TGTGCCTGGGTACAGGGGTGGAGAGCTTTCTTT. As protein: CAWVQGWRAFF. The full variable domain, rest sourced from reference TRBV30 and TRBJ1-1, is SQTIHQWPATLVQPVGSPLSLECTVEGTSNPNLYWYRQAAGRGLQLLFYSVGIGQISSEVPQNLSASRPQDRQFILSSKKLLLSDSGFYLCAWVQGWRAFFGQGTRLTVV.

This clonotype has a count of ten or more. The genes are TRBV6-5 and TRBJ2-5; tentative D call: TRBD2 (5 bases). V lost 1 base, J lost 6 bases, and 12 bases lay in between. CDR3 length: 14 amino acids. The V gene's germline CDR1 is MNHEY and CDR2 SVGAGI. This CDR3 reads CASSYYRGMKTQYF. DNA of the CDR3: TGTGCCAGCAGTTACTACCGGGGAATGAAGACCCAGTACTTC.

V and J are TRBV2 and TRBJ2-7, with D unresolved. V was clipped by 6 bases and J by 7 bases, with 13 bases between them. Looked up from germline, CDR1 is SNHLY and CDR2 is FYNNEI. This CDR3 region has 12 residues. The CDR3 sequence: CASSPLYDEQYF. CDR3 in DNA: TGTGCCAGCAGCCCCTTATATGATGAGCAGTACTTC.

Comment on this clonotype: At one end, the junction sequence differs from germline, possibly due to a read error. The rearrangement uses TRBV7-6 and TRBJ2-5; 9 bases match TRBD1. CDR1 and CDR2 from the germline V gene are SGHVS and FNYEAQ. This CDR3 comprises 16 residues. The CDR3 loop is CASSSQGTGCRQPQYF. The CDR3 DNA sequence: TGTGCTAGCAGCTCCCAAGGGACAGGGTGTCGTCAGCCCCAGTACTTC.

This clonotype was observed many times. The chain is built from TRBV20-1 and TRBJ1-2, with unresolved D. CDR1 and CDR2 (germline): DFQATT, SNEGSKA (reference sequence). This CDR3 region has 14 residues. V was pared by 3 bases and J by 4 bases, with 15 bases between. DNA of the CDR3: TGCAGTGCTAGGGTTCGGACGGTGACCTATGGCTACACCTTC. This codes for CSARVRTVTYGYTF.

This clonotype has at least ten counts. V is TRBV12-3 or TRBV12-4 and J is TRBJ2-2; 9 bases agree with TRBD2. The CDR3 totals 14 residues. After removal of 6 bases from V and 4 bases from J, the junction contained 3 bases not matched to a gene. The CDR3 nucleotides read TGTGCCAGCAGACTGACTAGCGGCACCGGGGAGCTGTTTTTT. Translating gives CASRLTSGTGELFF.

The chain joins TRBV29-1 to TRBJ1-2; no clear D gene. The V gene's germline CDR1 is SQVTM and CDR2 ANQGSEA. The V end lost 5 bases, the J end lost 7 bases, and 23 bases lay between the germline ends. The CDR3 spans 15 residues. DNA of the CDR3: TGCAGCGTTATACCGAGAAGGGCCCTGGCATCTGGCTACACCTTC. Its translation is CSVIPRRALASGYTF. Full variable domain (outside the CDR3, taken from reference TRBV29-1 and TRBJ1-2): SAVISQKPSRDICQRGTSLTIQCQVDSQVTMMFWYRQQPGQSLTLIATANQGSEATYESGFVIDKFPISRPNLTFSTLTVSNMSPEDSSIYLCSVIPRRALASGYTFGSGTRLTVV.

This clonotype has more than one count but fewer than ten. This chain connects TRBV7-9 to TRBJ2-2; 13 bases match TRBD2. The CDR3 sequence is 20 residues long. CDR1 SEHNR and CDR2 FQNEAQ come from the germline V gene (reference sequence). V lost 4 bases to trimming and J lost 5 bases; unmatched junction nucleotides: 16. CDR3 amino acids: CASSSAKVGLAGDGTGELFF. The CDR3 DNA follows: TGTGCCAGCAGCTCCGCCAAAGTAGGACTAGCGGGAGACGGTACCGGGGAGCTGTTTTTT.

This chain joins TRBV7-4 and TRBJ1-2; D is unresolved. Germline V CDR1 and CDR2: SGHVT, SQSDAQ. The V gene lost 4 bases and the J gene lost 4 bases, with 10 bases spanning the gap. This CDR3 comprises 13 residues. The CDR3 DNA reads TGTGCCAGCAGCTCCCCGGATCTCTATGGCTACACCTTC. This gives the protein CASSSPDLYGYTF.

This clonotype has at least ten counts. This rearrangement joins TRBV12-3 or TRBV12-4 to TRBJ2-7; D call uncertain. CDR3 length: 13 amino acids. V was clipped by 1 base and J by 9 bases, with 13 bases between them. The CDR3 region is CASSLGAPDVQYF. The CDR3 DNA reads TGTGCCAGCAGTTTAGGGGCACCGGATGTGCAGTACTTC.

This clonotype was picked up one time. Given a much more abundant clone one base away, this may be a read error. The CDR3 coding sequence is TGTGCCAGCTGTGAGATTTCGATTCAGGTGACCCAGTACTTC. The encoded protein is CASCEISIQVTQYF. V and J are TRBV10-3 and TRBJ2-5; no definite D call. V was pared by 10 bases and J by 7 bases, with 22 bases between. CDR1 and CDR2 from the germline V gene are ENHRY and SYGVKD. The CDR3 has 14 amino acids.

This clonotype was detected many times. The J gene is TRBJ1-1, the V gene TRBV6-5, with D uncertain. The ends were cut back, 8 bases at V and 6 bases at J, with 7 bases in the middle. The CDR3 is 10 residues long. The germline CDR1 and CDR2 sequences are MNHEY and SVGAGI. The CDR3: CASGFSEAFF. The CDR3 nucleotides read TGTGCCAGCGGGTTCTCTGAAGCTTTCTTT.

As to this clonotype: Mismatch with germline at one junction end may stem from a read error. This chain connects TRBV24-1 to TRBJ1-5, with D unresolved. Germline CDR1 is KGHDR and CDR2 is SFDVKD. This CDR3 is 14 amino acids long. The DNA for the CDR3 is TGTACCACCAGTGAGCCCTCATCTAATCAGCCCCAGCATTTT. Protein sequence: CTTSEPSSNQPQHF.

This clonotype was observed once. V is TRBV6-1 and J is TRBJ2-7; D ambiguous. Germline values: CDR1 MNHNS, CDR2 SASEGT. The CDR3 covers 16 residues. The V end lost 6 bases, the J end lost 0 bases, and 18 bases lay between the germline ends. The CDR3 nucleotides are TGTGCCAGCAGAATATTCCCCCCAGACTCCTCCTACGAGCAGTACTTC. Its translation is CASRIFPPDSSYEQYF.

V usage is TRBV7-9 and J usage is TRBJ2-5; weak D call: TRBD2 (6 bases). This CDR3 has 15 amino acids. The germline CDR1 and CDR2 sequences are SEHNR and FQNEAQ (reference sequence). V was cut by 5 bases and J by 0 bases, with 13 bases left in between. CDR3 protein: CASSPRRDYQETQYF. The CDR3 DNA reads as TGTGCCAGCAGCCCTCGCCGGGACTACCAAGAGACCCAGTACTTC.

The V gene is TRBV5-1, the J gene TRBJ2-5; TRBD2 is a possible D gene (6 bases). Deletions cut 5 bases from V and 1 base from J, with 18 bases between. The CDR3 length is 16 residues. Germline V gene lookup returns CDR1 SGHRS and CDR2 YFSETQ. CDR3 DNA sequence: TGCGCCAGCAGGCACGGGGACTCCCGGACCCAAGAGACCCAGTACTTC. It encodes CASRHGDSRTQETQYF.

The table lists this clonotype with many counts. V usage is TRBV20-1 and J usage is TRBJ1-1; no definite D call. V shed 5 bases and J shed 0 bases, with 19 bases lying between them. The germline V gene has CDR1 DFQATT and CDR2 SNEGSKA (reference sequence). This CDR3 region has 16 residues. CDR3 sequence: CSAHTLGRAMNTEAFF. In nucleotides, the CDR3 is TGCAGTGCTCACACCCTAGGGAGGGCAATGAACACTGAAGCTTTCTTT.

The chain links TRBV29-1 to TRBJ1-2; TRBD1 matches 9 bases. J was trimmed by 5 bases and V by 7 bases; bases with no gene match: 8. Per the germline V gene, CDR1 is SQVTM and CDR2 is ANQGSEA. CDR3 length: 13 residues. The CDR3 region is CSAPSGTGYGYTF. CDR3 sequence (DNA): TGCAGCGCCCCCTCTGGGACAGGGTATGGCTACACCTTC.

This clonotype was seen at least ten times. The CDR3 bases are TGTGCCAGCAGCTTGGGACAGGACTTAGCTTTCTTT. The encoded protein is CASSLGQDLAFF. This sequence joins TRBV14 and TRBJ1-1, with 8 bases aligning to TRBD1. V trimming: 5 bases; J trimming: 10 bases; junction bases outside the gene matches: 6. The CDR3 loop spans 12 amino acids. CDR1 and CDR2 from the germline V gene are SGHDN and FVKESK.